Following are 19 T cell receptor beta chains from one sample sequenced in a study of CD8+ T cells in alopecia areata (dated by TCRdb to between 2018 and 2020). Library method: the immunoSEQ multiplex PCR assay. RNA was extracted from all samples and reverse transcribed into cDNA as template for TCR sequencing. As stored in TCRdb, this immuneACCESS dataset retains in-frame rearrangements with V and J assigned. A fraction of the clones does not appear; measured against another copy, unresolved V genes explain less than half of the discrepancy, and the remainder lacks a known reason. This sample comprises around 300,000 clones, about 60% of them detected only once. The ten most abundant clones make up roughly 0.93% of the sample. Read against the paper, the sample's treatment or condition label means: oral pan-JAK inhibitor, 5-10 mg twice daily. The sequencing here drew on CD4+ T cells sorted from blood, taken at approximately week 51, from a patient treated with tofacitinib. The receptors derive from a human donor with alopecia areata.

This clone was picked up a small number of times. The CDR3 DNA is TGCAGCGTTGAAGATCCCCAGCCCGGCCACTCGTTCTTC. It specifies CSVEDPQPGHSFF. The chain links TRBV29-1 to TRBJ2-1; D unresolved. The germline gives CDR1 SQVTM, CDR2 ANQGSEA. V gave up 0 bases and J gave up 15 bases, with 18 bases separating them. This CDR3 contains 13 residues.

This clone was counted between two and nine times. The chain links TRBV6-5 to TRBJ2-2; 9 bases are shared with TRBD1. CDR1 and CDR2 from the germline V gene are MNHEY and SVGAGI. Trimming cost V 6 bases and J 5 bases; bases outside gene matches: 4. The CDR3 totals 14 residues. CDR3 coding DNA: TGTGCCAGCAGACGACAGGGGGTGACCGGGGAGCTGTTTTTT. Protein: CASRRQGVTGELFF.

The CDR3 nucleotides read TGTGCCAGCAGTCCCGGAGGCAGGCTGGGCACCATATATTTT. Protein: CASSPGGRLGTIYF. The J gene is TRBJ1-3, the V gene TRBV6-5; D not resolved. The CDR3 is 14 amino acids. CDR1 and CDR2 (germline): MNHEY, SVGAGI. Trimming took off 5 bases at V and 9 bases at J, with 17 bases between the two ends.

This clone turned up a few times. This sequence joins TRBV10-3 and TRBJ2-5; D is uncertain. This CDR3 has 13 residues. V was shortened by 2 bases and J by 2 bases, with 6 bases between the two germline ends. The germline gives CDR1 ENHRY, CDR2 SYGVKD. The CDR3 nucleotides are TGTGCCATCAGTGAGGTCCTACAAGAGACCCAGTACTTC. This encodes CAISEVLQETQYF.

The CDR3 DNA reads TGCGCCAGCAGCCAAGAGAGACAGGTCTATAATTCACCCCTCCACTTT. Protein product: CASSQERQVYNSPLHF. J is TRBJ1-6 and V is TRBV4-1, with D perhaps matching TRBD1 (6 bases). Deletions cut 0 bases from V and 3 bases from J, with 9 bases between. The CDR3 has 16 amino acids. In germline, CDR1 is MGHRA, CDR2 YSYEKL.

The CDR3 loop is CASSQSSRTGGCEQYF. CDR3 DNA: TGCGCCAGCAGTCAATCATCCCGGACAGGGGGATGCGAGCAGTACTTC. The rearrangement joins TRBV23-1 to TRBJ2-7, with 10 bases lining up with TRBD1. TRBV23-1 is recorded as an ORF, its role being uncertain. The CDR3 consists of 16 residues. The trim removed 0 bases at V and 6 bases at J, leaving 8 bases unmatched.

J is TRBJ2-3 and V is TRBV29-1; a weak D match, TRBD2 (6 bases). Trimming pared 8 bases from V and 1 base from J, leaving 10 bases between. Looked up from germline, CDR1 is SQVTM and CDR2 is ANQGSEA. This CDR3 is built from 12 residues. As DNA, the CDR3 is TGCAGCACTACGGGGGGCACAGATACGCAGTATTTT. It specifies CSTTGGTDTQYF.

The V gene is TRBV5-1, the J gene TRBJ2-7; 8 bases fit TRBD1. With V trimmed by 4 bases and J by 3 bases, 3 bases remained unmatched. Germline-derived CDR1 and CDR2 are SGHRS and YFSETQ. The CDR3 extends over 13 amino acids. DNA of the CDR3: TGCGCCAGCAGCAAACAGGGGGACTACGAGCAGTACTTC. This codes for CASSKQGDYEQYF.

This clone was counted a few times. The V call is TRBV11-2, the J call TRBJ2-5; D perhaps matches TRBD1 (6 bases). The CDR3 is made up of 15 amino acids. Germline values: CDR1 SGHAT, CDR2 FQNNGV. The V and J ends lost 2 bases and 3 bases respectively, with 13 bases between them. The DNA of the CDR3 is TGTGCCAGCAGCTTATCTGGTGGGGACAAAGAGACCCAGTACTTC. Its translation is CASSLSGGDKETQYF.

Comment on this clone: Additional DNA sequences in this sample encode the identical CDR3. V usage is TRBV29-1 and J usage is TRBJ2-5, with 9 bases matching TRBD1. Trimming at V came to 6 bases and at J to 5 bases, leaving 4 bases not matched to a gene. The germline gives CDR1 SQVTM, CDR2 ANQGSEA. CDR3 length equals 12 residues. The CDR3 region has the DNA TGCAGCGTGGGACAGGGAAGTGAGACCCAGTACTTC. Amino acids: CSVGQGSETQYF.

V and J are TRBV29-1 and TRBJ2-6, with D maybe TRBD1 (5 bases). CDR3 length: 15 amino acids. Between the trimmed V and J ends, which lost 4 bases and 0 bases, there was a span of 10 bases. Germline V gene sequence: CDR1 SQVTM, CDR2 ANQGSEA. The CDR3 bases are TGCAGCGTTGCAGGGCTGAGCTCTGGGGCCAACGTCCTGACTTTC. This sequence encodes CSVAGLSSGANVLTF.

The chain has TRBV29-1 and TRBJ2-7; unclear D gene. The ends were cut back, 3 bases at V and 5 bases at J, with 8 bases in the middle. The CDR3 is 11 amino acids. Germline V gene lookup returns CDR1 SQVTM and CDR2 ANQGSEA. The DNA for the CDR3 is TGCAGCGTTGACTGGAAAAACGAGCAGTACTTC. Translated: CSVDWKNEQYF.

The CDR3 loop reads CAWSRKAIVGTEAFF. The CDR3 DNA reads as TGTGCCTGGAGTAGAAAGGCAATCGTAGGCACTGAAGCTTTCTTT. The rearrangement links TRBV30 to TRBJ1-1; unclear D gene. V was clipped by 2 bases and J by 4 bases, with 17 bases between them. CDR1 GTSNPN and CDR2 SVGIG come from the germline V gene (reference sequence). This CDR3 is built from 15 residues.

This clone was counted a few times. The chain links TRBV25-1 to TRBJ1-2, with TRBD1 identical over 8 bases. Per the germline V gene, CDR1 is MGHDK and CDR2 is SYGVNS. The length of the CDR3 is 12 residues. V shed 8 bases and J 7 bases; nucleotides not matched to a gene: 6. The CDR3 DNA reads as TGTGCCAGCGCTAGGACAGGGTTTGGCTACACCTTC. It yields the protein CASARTGFGYTF.

This chain joins TRBV6-5 and TRBJ1-5; D remains ambiguous. The CDR3 totals 16 residues. The germline V gene encodes CDR1 MNHEY and CDR2 SVGAGI. V dropped 1 base and J dropped 4 bases, with 14 bases sitting between them. The DNA for the CDR3 is TGTGCCAGCAGTTACTGGAACCCCGGGGAAAATCAGCCCCAGCATTTT. This gives the protein CASSYWNPGENQPQHF.

CDR3 sequence: CASSWSLNRGYGYTF. In nucleotides, the CDR3 is TGTGCCAGCAGTTGGTCTTTGAATCGGGGCTATGGCTACACCTTC. The chain has TRBV6-5 and TRBJ1-2; D ambiguous. The V end was cut by 4 bases, the J end by 4 bases, with 16 bases between. The CDR3 is made up of 15 amino acids. CDR1 MNHEY and CDR2 SVGAGI come from the germline V gene.

The rearrangement uses TRBV30 and TRBJ1-2, with D possibly matching TRBD1 (6 bases). The germline V and J ends were trimmed by 2 bases and 5 bases, with 15 bases remaining between them. The CDR3 consists of 14 residues. Germline V CDR1 and CDR2: GTSNPN, SVGIG (reference sequence). The CDR3 here is CAWSTKQGWYGYTF. CDR3 nucleotides: TGTGCCTGGAGTACCAAGCAGGGGTGGTATGGCTACACCTTC.

This clone has a handful of counts. This chain joins TRBV7-9 and TRBJ2-1; 9 nucleotides line up with TRBD2. The CDR3 is made up of 14 amino acids. The germline V gene has CDR1 SEHNR and CDR2 FQNEAQ (reference sequence). Germline trimming cut 11 bases from V and 8 bases from J; bases unmatched to any gene: 13. The CDR3 bases are TGTGCCGGACGACTAAGCGGGGGGCTGCATGAGCAGTTCTTC. Amino acids: CAGRLSGGLHEQFF.

The chain employs TRBV25-1 and TRBJ2-7; D might be TRBD2 (5 bases). Trimming cost V 5 bases and J 1 base, with 12 bases left between them. CDR3 length equals 14 residues. Germline lookup yields CDR1 MGHDK and CDR2 SYGVNS. The CDR3: CASSRQRGSYEQYF. The CDR3 DNA reads as TGTGCCAGCAGTCGCCAACGGGGTTCCTACGAGCAGTACTTC.